Ten or more counts support the clone carrying this T cell receptor beta chain. What it binds is unknown. The CDR3 has 15 residues. CDR1 and CDR2 from the germline V gene are MRHNA and SNTAGT. V lost 5 bases to trimming and J lost 4 bases; unmatched junction nucleotides: 5. MiXCR, applied by TCRdb to the reads, yields one record per CDR3 protein. The sample shows almost 550,000 distinct CDR3 sequences, about 15% of them seen only once. This entry comes from a study of T cell repertoires in cytomegalovirus infection. Study-wide background: Both a matching HLA type and CMV infection were indicated by public TCR beta signatures.

Findings and limits, study-wide: Of the TCR beta families, the public ones yielded a cumulative frequency that identified carriers of CMV plus the relevant HLA. Dominating the ex vivo response were TCR beta clonotypes that were CMV-specific and HLA-C-restricted.

Sequencing was carried out using CD8+ T cells from PBMCs. The chain joins TRBV6-4 to TRBJ2-2; 9 nucleotides line up with TRBD1. This receptor was identified in a human donor in good health (CMV status not recorded). Some clones in this sample may be carry-over from other donors' samples. The CDR3 nucleotides are TGTGCCAGCAGTACCGGGACAGGGTTCACCGGGGAGCTGTTTTTT. This translates into CASSTGTGFTGELFF.